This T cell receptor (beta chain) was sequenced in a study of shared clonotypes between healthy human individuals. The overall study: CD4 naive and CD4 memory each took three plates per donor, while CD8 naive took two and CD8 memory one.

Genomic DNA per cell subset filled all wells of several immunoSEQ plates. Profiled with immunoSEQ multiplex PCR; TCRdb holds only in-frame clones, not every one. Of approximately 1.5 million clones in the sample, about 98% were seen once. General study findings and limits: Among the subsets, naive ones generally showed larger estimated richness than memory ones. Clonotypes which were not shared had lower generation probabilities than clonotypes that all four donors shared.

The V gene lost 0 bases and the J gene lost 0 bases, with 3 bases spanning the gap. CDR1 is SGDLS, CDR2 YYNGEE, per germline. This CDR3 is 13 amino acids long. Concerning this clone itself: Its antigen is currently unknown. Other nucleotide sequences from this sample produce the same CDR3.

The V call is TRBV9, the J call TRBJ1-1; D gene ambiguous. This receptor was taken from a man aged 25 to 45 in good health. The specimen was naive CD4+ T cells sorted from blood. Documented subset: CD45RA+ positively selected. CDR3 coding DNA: TGTGCCAGCAGCGTAGAACTGAACACTGAAGCTTTCTTT. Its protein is CASSVELNTEAFF.